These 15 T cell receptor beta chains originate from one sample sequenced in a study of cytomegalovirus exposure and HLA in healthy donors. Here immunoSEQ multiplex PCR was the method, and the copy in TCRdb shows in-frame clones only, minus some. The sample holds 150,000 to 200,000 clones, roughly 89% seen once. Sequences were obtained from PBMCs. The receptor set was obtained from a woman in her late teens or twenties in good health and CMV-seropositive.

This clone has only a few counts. CDR3 in amino acids: CASSQYGRGLYGYTF. CDR3 in DNA: TGTGCCAGCAGTCAGTACGGCAGGGGCCTCTATGGCTACACCTTC. The chain is built from TRBV2 and TRBJ1-2, with a possible D match to TRBD1 (6 bases). The germline CDR1 and CDR2 sequences are SNHLY and FYNNEI. Trimming stripped 5 bases from V and 4 bases from J, with 17 bases between. The CDR3 is made up of 15 amino acids.

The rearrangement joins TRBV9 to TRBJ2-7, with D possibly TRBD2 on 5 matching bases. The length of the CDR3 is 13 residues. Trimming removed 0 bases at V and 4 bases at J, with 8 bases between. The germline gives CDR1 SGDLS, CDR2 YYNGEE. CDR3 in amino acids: CASSVVEGYEQYF. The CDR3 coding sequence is TGTGCCAGCAGCGTAGTCGAGGGATACGAGCAGTACTTC.

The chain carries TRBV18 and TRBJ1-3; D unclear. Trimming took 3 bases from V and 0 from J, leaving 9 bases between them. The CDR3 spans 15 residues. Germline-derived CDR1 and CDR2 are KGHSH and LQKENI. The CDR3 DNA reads TGTGCCAGCTCACCGAGCGGCAGCTCTGGAAACACCATATATTTT. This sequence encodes CASSPSGSSGNTIYF.

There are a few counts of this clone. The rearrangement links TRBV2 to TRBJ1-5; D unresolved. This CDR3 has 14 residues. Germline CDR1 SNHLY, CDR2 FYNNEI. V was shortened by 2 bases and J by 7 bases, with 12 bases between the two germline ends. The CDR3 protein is CASSELVVGQPQHF. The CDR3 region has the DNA TGTGCCAGCAGTGAACTGGTCGTCGGGCAGCCCCAGCATTTT.

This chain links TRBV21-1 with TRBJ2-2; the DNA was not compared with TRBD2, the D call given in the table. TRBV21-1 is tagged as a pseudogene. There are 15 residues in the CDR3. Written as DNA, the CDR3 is TGTGCCAGCAGCAAAATACGGTTGAACACCGGGGAGCTGTTTTTT. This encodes CASSKIRLNTGELFF.

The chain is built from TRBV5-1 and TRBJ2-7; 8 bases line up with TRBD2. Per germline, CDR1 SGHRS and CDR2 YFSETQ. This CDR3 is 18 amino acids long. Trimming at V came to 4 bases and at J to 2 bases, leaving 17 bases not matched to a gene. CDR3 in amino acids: CASSGTGTSRSLTYEQYF. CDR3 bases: TGCGCCAGCAGCGGAACCGGGACTAGTCGTTCCCTCACCTACGAGCAGTACTTC.

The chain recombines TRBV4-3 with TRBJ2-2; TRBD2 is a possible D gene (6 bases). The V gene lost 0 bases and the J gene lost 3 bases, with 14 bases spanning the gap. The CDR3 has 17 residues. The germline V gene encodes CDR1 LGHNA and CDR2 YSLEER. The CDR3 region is CASSQDLSGLYTGELFF. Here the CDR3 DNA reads TGCGCCAGCAGCCAAGATCTTAGCGGACTCTACACCGGGGAGCTGTTTTTT.

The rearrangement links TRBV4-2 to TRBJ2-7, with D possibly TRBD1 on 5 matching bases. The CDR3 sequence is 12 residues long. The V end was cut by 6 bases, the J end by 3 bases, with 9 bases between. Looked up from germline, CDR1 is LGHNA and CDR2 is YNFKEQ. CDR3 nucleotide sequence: TGTGCCAGCAGGGGGCCCGACTACGAGCAGTACTTC. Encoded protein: CASRGPDYEQYF.

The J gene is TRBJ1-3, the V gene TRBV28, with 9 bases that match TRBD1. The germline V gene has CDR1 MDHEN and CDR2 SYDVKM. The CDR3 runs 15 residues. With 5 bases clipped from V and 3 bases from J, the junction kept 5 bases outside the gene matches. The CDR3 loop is CASSDDRGYGNTIYF. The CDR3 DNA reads TGTGCCAGCAGTGATGACAGGGGGTATGGAAACACCATATATTTT.

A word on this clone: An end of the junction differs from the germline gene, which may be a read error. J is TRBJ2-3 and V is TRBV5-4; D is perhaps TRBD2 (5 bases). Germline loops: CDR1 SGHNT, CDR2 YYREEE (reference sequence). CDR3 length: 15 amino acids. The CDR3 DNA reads TGTGCCACCAGCGCTTACTCGGGGAGCACAGATACGCAGTATTTT. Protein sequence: CATSAYSGSTDTQYF.

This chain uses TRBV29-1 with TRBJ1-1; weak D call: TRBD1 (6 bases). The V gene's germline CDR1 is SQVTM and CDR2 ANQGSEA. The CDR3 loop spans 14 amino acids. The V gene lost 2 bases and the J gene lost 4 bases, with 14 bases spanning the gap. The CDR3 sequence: CSVELTGRVTEAFF. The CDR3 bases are TGCAGCGTTGAATTAACAGGGAGGGTCACTGAAGCTTTCTTT. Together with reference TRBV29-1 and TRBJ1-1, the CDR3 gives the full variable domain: SAVISQKPSRDICQRGTSLTIQCQVDSQVTMMFWYRQQPGQSLTLIATANQGSEATYESGFVIDKFPISRPNLTFSTLTVSNMSPEDSSIYLCSVELTGRVTEAFFGQGTRLTVV.

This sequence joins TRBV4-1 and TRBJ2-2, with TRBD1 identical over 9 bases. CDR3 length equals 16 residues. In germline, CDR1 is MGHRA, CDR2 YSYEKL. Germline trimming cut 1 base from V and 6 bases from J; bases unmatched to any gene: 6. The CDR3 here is CASSQVGQGGSGELFF. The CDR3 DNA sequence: TGCGCCAGCAGCCAAGTGGGACAGGGCGGATCCGGGGAGCTGTTTTTT.

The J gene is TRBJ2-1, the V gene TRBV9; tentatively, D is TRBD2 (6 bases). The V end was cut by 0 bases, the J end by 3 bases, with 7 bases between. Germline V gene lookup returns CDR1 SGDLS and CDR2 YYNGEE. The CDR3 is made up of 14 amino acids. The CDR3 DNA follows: TGTGCCAGCAGCGTAGGCGGGGACTACAATGAGCAGTTCTTC. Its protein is CASSVGGDYNEQFF.

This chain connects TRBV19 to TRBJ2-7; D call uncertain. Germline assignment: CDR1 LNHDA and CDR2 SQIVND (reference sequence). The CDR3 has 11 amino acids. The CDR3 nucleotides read TGTCCCCCCTGGCCCGGGTACGAGCAGTACTTC. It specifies CPPWPGYEQYF.

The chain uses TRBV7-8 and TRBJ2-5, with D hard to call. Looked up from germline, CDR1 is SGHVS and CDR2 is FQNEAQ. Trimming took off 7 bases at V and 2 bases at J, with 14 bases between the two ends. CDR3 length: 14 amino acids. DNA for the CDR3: TGTGCCAGCACCCCTCCGGAGTTTCAAGAGACCCAGTACTTC. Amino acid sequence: CASTPPEFQETQYF.